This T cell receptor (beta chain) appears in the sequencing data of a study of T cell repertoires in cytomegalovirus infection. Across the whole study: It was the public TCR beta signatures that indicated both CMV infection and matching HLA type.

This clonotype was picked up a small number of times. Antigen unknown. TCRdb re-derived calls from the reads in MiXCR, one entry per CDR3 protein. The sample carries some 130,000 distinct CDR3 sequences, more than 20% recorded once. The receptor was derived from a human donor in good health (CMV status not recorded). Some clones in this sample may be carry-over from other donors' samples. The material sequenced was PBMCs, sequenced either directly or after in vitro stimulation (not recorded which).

The CDR3 protein is CASSPVDASSGNTIYF. CDR3 nucleotides: TGTGCCAGCTCACCAGTTGACGCGAGCTCTGGAAACACCATATATTTT. The V gene is TRBV18, the J gene TRBJ1-3, with D unclear. Germline CDR1 is KGHSH and CDR2 is LQKENI. This CDR3 is 16 amino acids long. With 2 bases removed from V and 0 bases from J, the gap between germline ends came to 11 bases.